A single sample is the source of the 11 T cell receptor beta chains below, sequenced in a study of a mutant IDH1 vaccine in newly diagnosed glioma. The time point: week 35, safety follow-up. Vaccinated patients received 300 ug of mutant IDH1 20-mer peptide per dose, with topical imiquimod. Antigens of these TCRs are unknown. Assay: immunoSEQ multiplex PCR; the TCRdb copy retains only in-frame clones and omits some. The table shows more than 40,000 clones, with 88% occurring only once. The sequencing here drew on PBMCs, taken from a glioma patient whose treatment included an IDH1 peptide vaccine. The receptors were sampled from a woman between 35 and 50 years old with glioma.

The chain couples TRBV27 to TRBJ2-5, with D possibly TRBD1 on 5 matching bases. The CDR3 contains 17 residues. The V end lost 3 bases, the J end lost 2 bases, and 19 bases lay between the germline ends. Germline V CDR1 and CDR2: MNHEY, SMNVEV (reference sequence). The CDR3 DNA is TGTGCCAGCAGTTTTGTCAGGGTTTTGGTTAAACAAGAGACCCAGTACTTC. Protein sequence: CASSFVRVLVKQETQYF.

The count of this clone is one. The chain has TRBV5-1 and TRBJ2-3; maybe TRBD2 (5 bases). Trimming took off 4 bases at V and 1 base at J, with 13 bases between the two ends. This CDR3 contains 15 residues. The germline gives CDR1 SGHRS, CDR2 YFSETQ. The CDR3, as DNA: TGCGCCAGCAGCCTACTACCCGGGGGCACAGATACGCAGTATTTT. Translated: CASSLLPGGTDTQYF.

This rearrangement joins TRBV19 to TRBJ1-4; D gene uncertain. The V end was cut by 10 bases, the J end by 0 bases, with 15 bases between. The CDR3 is 15 residues long. Looked up from germline, CDR1 is LNHDA and CDR2 is SQIVND (reference sequence). CDR3 DNA: TGTGCCACCGCCGGGAGGGATGCAACTAATGAAAAACTGTTTTTT. Translating gives CATAGRDATNEKLFF. The complete variable domain, with remaining parts taken from reference TRBV19 and TRBJ1-4, reads DGGITQSPKYLFRKEGQNVTLSCEQNLNHDAMYWYRQDPGQGLRLIYYSQIVNDFQKGDIAEGYSVSREKKESFPLTVTSAQKNPTAFYLCATAGRDATNEKLFFGSGTQLSVL.

The V gene is TRBV6-6, the J gene TRBJ2-1, with D perhaps matching TRBD2 (5 bases). Trimming took 7 bases from V and 9 from J, leaving 10 bases between them. The CDR3 is made up of 11 amino acids. Germline lookup yields CDR1 MNHNY and CDR2 SVGAGI (reference sequence). The CDR3: CASNGGSEQFF. CDR3 nucleotides: TGTGCCAGCAACGGAGGAAGTGAGCAGTTCTTC.

This clone appeared once. This rearrangement joins TRBV5-1 to TRBJ2-2, with unresolved D. Trimming removed 4 bases at V and 1 base at J, with 14 bases between. Germline V gene lookup returns CDR1 SGHRS and CDR2 YFSETQ. The CDR3 covers 16 residues. The CDR3 DNA follows: TGCGCCAGCAGCCTCAGAGGATCCGAGAACACCGGGGAGCTGTTTTTT. It encodes CASSLRGSENTGELFF.

This sequence joins TRBV4-2 and TRBJ2-1; D ambiguous. V was cut by 1 base and J by 10 bases, with 8 bases left in between. CDR1 is LGHNA and CDR2 is YNFKEQ in the germline V gene. The CDR3 has 12 residues. The CDR3 DNA is TGTGCCAGCAGCCAAGGATCTCAGGAGCAGTTCTTC. This gives the protein CASSQGSQEQFF.

J is TRBJ2-1 and V is TRBV13; 8 bases are shared with TRBD2. The J segment lost 5 bases and the V segment lost 5 bases, leaving 8 bases of the junction unmatched. The CDR3 totals 15 residues. Germline V gene lookup returns CDR1 PRHDT and CDR2 FYEKMQ (reference sequence). The CDR3 reads CASSPPPGGNNEQFF. The CDR3 nucleotides read TGTGCCAGCAGCCCCCCCCCGGGAGGGAACAATGAGCAGTTCTTC.

The V call is TRBV6-4, the J call TRBJ2-7; 8 nucleotides align to TRBD2. This CDR3 spans 15 amino acids. Looked up from germline, CDR1 is MRHNA and CDR2 is SNTAGT. The junction had 10 bases not matched to a gene; V was cut back by 6 bases and J by 3 bases. The CDR3 sequence: CASSPTSSGSYEQYF. The DNA of the CDR3 is TGTGCCAGCAGCCCGACATCGAGCGGGAGCTACGAGCAGTACTTC.

V and J are TRBV4-1 and TRBJ2-7; 12 nucleotides line up with TRBD1. V lost 1 base and J lost 2; bases outside the gene matches: 12. CDR3 size: 19 residues. CDR1 and CDR2 from the germline V gene are MGHRA and YSYEKL. CDR3 DNA sequence: TGCGCCAGCAGCCAAGTGACCGGGACAGGGGGCGCAAGGGCCTACGAGCAGTACTTC. This gives the protein CASSQVTGTGGARAYEQYF.

The V call is TRBV19, the J call TRBJ2-3; D remains unclear. The V gene's germline CDR1 is LNHDA and CDR2 SQIVND (reference sequence). V was pared by 5 bases and J by 10 bases, with 19 bases between. This CDR3 region has 14 residues. This CDR3 is CASSSYTTSQAQYF. The CDR3 nucleotides read TGTGCCAGTAGTTCCTACACGACCTCGCAGGCGCAGTATTTT.

The chain couples TRBV7-8 to TRBJ2-5, with a possible D match to TRBD2 (5 bases). Trimming shortened V by 11 bases and J by 5 bases, and 15 bases separated the two germline ends. The germline gives CDR1 SGHVS, CDR2 FQNEAQ. The CDR3 is 12 residues long. CDR3 nucleotide sequence: TGTGCCGGCGGGTCAACGAGGGAGACCCAGTACTTC. Translating it yields CAGGSTRETQYF.